Below, 2 T cell receptor beta chains from the same sample are listed, as sequenced in a study of cytomegalovirus exposure and HLA in healthy donors. PCR primers comprised 60 Vbeta and 13 Jbeta primers. Measured with immunoSEQ multiplex PCR; TCRdb has only the in-frame clones, and not every one. This table has 100,000 or so clones, about 80% appearing once. Material for sequencing was PBMCs. Receptors originate from a female donor in good health and CMV-seropositive.

V gene TRBV5-4 combines with J gene TRBJ2-7, with a possible D match to TRBD1 (6 bases). Deletions cut 0 bases from V and 3 bases from J, with 13 bases between. The germline gives CDR1 SGHNT, CDR2 YYREEE (reference sequence). The CDR3 totals 15 residues. CDR3 DNA: TGTGCCAGCAGCTTGGGACAGGTCAGCGTCTACGAGCAGTACTTC. Amino acid sequence: CASSLGQVSVYEQYF. Full variable domain (missing parts from reference TRBV5-4 and TRBJ2-7): ETGVTQSPTHLIKTRGQQVTLRCSSQSGHNTVSWYQQALGQGPQFIFQYYREEENGRGNFPPRFSGLQFPNYSSELNVNALELDDSALYLCASSLGQVSVYEQYFGPGTRLTVT.

Only one count was recorded for this clone. The rearrangement joins TRBV4-2 to TRBJ2-1, with 7 bases aligning to TRBD1. The V gene end was trimmed by 0 bases and the J gene end by 5 bases; junction bases not matched to a gene: 1. The CDR3 runs 14 residues. Germline V CDR1 and CDR2: LGHNA, YNFKEQ. This CDR3 reads CASSQEGQHNEQFF. CDR3 bases: TGTGCCAGCAGCCAAGAGGGACAGCACAATGAGCAGTTCTTC.